The present T cell receptor (beta chain) was sequenced within a study of long-term antiretroviral therapy in people with HIV. Overall study results and limits: HIV repertoires covered narrower CDR3 length ranges than controls did. ART adherence was not documented, and neither viral resistance nor therapy changes had any data. Relative to transplant donor controls, diversity remained lower despite increasing after ART.

As concerns this clone: The antigen remains unidentified.

Trimming removed 2 bases at V and 2 bases at J, with 14 bases between. The CDR3 loop spans 16 amino acids. Germline loops: CDR1 SGHVS, CDR2 FQNEAQ. The assay, immunoSEQ v3.0, was run at survey level. Sequencing of each sample targeted about 40,000-50,000 T-cell genomes. The data were produced by immunoSEQ multiplex PCR, yet TCRdb's version contains in-frame clones alone and is incomplete. Of 27,000 or so clones in the sample, 65% to 90% were seen once. The sequence was obtained from a man aged 50 to 60 with HIV. V is TRBV7-8 and J is TRBJ2-3; a possible D gene is TRBD2 (7 bases). Sequencing used unsorted PBMCs, obtained 1.2 years after starting antiretroviral therapy. This chain's CDR3 is CASSLIAGASTDTQYF. CDR3 bases: TGTGCCAGCAGCTTAATCGCGGGGGCTTCCACAGATACGCAGTATTTT.